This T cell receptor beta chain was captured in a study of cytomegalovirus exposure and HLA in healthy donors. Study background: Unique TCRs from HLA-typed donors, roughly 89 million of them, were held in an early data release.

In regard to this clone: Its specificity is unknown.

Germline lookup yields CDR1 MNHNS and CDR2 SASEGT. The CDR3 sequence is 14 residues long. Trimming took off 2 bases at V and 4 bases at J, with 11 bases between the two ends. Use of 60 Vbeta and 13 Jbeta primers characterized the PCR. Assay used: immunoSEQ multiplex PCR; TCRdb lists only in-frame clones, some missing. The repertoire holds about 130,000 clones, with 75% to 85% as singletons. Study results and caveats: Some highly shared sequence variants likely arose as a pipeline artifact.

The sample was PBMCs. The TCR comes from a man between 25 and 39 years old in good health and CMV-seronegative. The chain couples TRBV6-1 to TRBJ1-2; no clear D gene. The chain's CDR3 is CASSETPAAYGYTF. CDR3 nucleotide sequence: TGTGCCAGCAGTGAAACCCCCGCGGCCTATGGCTACACCTTC.